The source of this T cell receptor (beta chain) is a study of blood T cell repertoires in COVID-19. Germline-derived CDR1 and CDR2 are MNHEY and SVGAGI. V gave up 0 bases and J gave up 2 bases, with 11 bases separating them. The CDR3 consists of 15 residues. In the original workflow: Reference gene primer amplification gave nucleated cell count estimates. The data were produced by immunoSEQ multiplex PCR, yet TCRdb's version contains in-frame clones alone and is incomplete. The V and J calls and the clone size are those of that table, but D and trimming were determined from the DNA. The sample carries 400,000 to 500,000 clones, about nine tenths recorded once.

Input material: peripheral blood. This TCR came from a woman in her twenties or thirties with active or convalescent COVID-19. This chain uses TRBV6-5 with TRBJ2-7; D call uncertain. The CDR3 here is CASSYSNFGAYEQYF. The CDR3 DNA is TGTGCCAGCAGTTACTCGAACTTCGGTGCCTACGAGCAGTACTTC.